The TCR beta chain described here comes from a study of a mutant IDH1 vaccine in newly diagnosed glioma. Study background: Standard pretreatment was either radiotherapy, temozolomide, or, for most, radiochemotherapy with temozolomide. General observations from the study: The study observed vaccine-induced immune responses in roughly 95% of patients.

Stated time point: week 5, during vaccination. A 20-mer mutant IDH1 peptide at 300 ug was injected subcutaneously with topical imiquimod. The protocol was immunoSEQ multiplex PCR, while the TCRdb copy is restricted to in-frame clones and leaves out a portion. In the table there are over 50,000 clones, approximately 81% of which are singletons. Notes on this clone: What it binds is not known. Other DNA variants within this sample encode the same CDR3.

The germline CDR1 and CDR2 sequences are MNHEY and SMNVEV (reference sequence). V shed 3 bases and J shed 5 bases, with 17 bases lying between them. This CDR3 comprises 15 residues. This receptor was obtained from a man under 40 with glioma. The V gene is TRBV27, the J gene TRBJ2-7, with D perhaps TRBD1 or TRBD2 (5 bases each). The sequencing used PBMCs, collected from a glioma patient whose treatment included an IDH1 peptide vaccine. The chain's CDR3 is CASSFRAGSVHEQYF. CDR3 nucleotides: TGTGCCAGCAGTTTTAGGGCAGGGAGCGTCCACGAGCAGTACTTC.